Reported below is one T cell receptor beta chain. TCRdb's table, derived via immunoSEQ multiplex PCR, lists solely in-frame clones and lacks some. The sample has hundreds of thousands of clones, about 85% seen once. This sample is drawn from a study of blood T cell repertoires in COVID-19. CDR1 is SNHLY, CDR2 FYNNEI, per germline. The CDR3 totals 13 residues. V was shortened by 5 bases and J by 1 base, with 8 bases between the two germline ends. The V call is TRBV2, the J call TRBJ1-1; unclear D gene. Sample: PBMCs or T cells enriched from blood (not recorded which). The clonotype comes from a man between 35 and 55 years old who had recovered from COVID-19. The CDR3 reads CASSRTENTEAFF. The CDR3 DNA reads TGTGCCAGCAGTAGAACAGAGAACACTGAAGCTTTCTTT.